Below, 5 T cell receptor beta chains from the same sample are listed, as sequenced in a study of blood T cell repertoires in COVID-19. Sequenced by immunoSEQ multiplex PCR; TCRdb stores in-frame clones only, minus some. The data show more than 95,000 clones, roughly 91% seen once. Sample: peripheral blood. The receptors were sampled from a human donor in a cohort sampled during active COVID-19.

J is TRBJ2-1 and V is TRBV6-6, with 8 bases identical to TRBD2. J was trimmed by 3 bases and V by 5 bases; bases with no gene match: 12. Germline V gene lookup returns CDR1 MNHNY and CDR2 SVGAGI (reference sequence). The CDR3 sequence is 17 residues long. CDR3 in DNA: TGTGCCAGCAGTCCCCTGGGAGCGGGGGCCCGCTACAATGAGCAGTTCTTC. Translation gives CASSPLGAGARYNEQFF.

This chain connects TRBV15 to TRBJ1-2; possibly TRBD1 for D (6 bases). Germline CDR1 is LNHNV and CDR2 is YYDKDF (reference sequence). The V gene lost 0 bases and the J gene lost 4 bases, with 12 bases spanning the gap. This CDR3 spans 15 amino acids. The CDR3 region is CATSRDKDRSYGYTF. CDR3 in DNA: TGTGCCACCAGCAGAGATAAGGACAGATCCTATGGCTACACCTTC.

V and J are TRBV30 and TRBJ1-4, with 7 bases matching TRBD1. With 1 base clipped from V and 9 bases from J, the junction kept 11 bases outside the gene matches. CDR1 GTSNPN and CDR2 SVGIG come from the germline V gene (reference sequence). The CDR3 is 15 residues long. The CDR3 sequence: CAWSARQGLDQKLFF. The CDR3 nucleotides read TGTGCCTGGAGTGCCCGACAGGGATTAGACCAAAAACTGTTTTTT.

The CDR3 spells CASSLGSRGKSYEQYF. DNA of the CDR3: TGTGCCAGCAGCTTAGGGAGCAGGGGGAAATCCTACGAGCAGTACTTC. The genes are TRBV7-2 and TRBJ2-7, with TRBD1 matching over 7 bases. After removal of 1 base from V and 1 base from J, the junction contained 7 bases not matched to a gene. The germline V gene encodes CDR1 SGHTA and CDR2 FQGNSA. The CDR3 runs 16 residues.

The chain combines TRBV5-6 with TRBJ2-3, with 8 bases lining up with TRBD2. Germline V gene sequence: CDR1 SGHDT, CDR2 YYEEEE. With V trimmed by 4 bases and J by 10 bases, 20 bases remained unmatched. This CDR3 has 17 amino acids. CDR3 DNA: TGTGCCAGCAGCCGACCCCCGGTTGGTAGCGGGGCTCAGGCGCAGTATTTT. Translation gives CASSRPPVGSGAQAQYF.